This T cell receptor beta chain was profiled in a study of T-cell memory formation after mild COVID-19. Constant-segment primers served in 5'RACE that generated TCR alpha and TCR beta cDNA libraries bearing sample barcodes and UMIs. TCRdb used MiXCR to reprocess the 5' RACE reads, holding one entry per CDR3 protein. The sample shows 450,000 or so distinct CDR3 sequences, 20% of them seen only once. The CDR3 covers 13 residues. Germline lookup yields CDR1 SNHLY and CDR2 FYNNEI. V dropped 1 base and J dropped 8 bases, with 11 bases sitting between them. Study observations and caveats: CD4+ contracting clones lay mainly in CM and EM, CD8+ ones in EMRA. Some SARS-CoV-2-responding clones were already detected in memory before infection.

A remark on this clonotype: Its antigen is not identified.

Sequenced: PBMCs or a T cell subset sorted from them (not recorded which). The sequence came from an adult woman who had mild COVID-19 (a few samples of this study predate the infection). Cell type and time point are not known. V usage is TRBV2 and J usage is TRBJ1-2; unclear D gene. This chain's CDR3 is CASSEEVGHGYTF. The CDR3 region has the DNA TGTGCCAGCAGTGAAGAAGTCGGGCACGGCTACACCTTC.